The rows below give T cell receptor beta chains drawn from one sample of a study of PD-L1 blockade in urothelial cancer. Generated by immunoSEQ multiplex PCR, the TCRdb table keeps only in-frame clones and is missing some. The sample consists of approximately 52,000 clones, 85% to 90% of them appearing once. The sample was PBMCs, taken around atezolizumab (anti-PD-L1) treatment. The receptors here all came from a man aged 65-85 years with urothelial cancer. Both conserved end residues are part of each CDR3. The D gene is left open where the match is weak. A clone size is listed for some rows: how often the clone was seen (once, few, many), or a class if it is expanded.

clone_size	d_call	v_call	j_call	cdr3_aa	cdr3_nt
once	TRBD1	TRBV30	TRBJ1-1	CASGTGLGDTEAFF	TGTGCCTCGGGGACAGGGCTGGGGGACACTGAAGCTTTCTTT
.	TRBD1	TRBV5-6	TRBJ2-7	CASSWGTGDEQYF	TGTGCCAGCAGCTGGGGGACAGGGGACGAGCAGTACTTC
.	.	TRBV18	TRBJ1-1	CASSPQTGEHTEAFF	TGTGCCAGCTCACCGCAGACAGGCGAACACACTGAAGCTTTCTTT
.	.	TRBV27	TRBJ1-5	CASSAGDSNQPQHF	TGTGCCAGCAGTGCGGGTGATAGCAATCAGCCCCAGCATTTT
once	.	TRBV14	TRBJ2-2	CASSQRLAGELFF	TGTGCCAGCAGCCAGAGACTAGCCGGGGAGCTGTTTTTT
.	TRBD1	TRBV9	TRBJ1-5	CASSVARDRPPSNQPQHF	TGTGCCAGCAGCGTTGCACGGGACAGACCACCGAGCAATCAGCCCCAGCATTTT
.	.	TRBV5-1	TRBJ2-7	CASSGGTATGIEQYF	TGCGCCAGCAGCGGAGGGACCGCAACGGGGATCGAGCAGTACTTC
.	TRBD2	TRBV27	TRBJ2-1	CASSSGTSGNEQFF	TGTGCCAGCAGTTCGGGGACTAGCGGTAATGAGCAGTTCTTC
.	.	TRBV27	TRBJ2-1	CASSGSNPYNEQFF	TGTGCCAGCAGCGGGAGCAACCCCTACAATGAGCAGTTCTTC
.	TRBD1	TRBV5-1	TRBJ2-1	CASSLQGATINEQFF	TGCGCCAGCAGCCTACAGGGGGCGACGATCAATGAGCAGTTCTTC
once	TRBD2	TRBV7-8	TRBJ2-3	CASSFQTSGYIMDTQYF	TGTGCCAGCAGCTTCCAGACTAGCGGGTATATAATGGATACGCAGTATTTT
once	.	TRBV11-1	TRBJ2-1	CASSLPGLYNEQFF	TGTGCCAGCAGCCTACCGGGACTTTACAATGAGCAGTTCTTC
.	TRBD2	TRBV4-1	TRBJ2-5	CASSQLAGIQETQYF	TGCGCCAGCAGCCAACTAGCGGGAATCCAAGAGACCCAGTACTTC
.	.	TRBV6-5	TRBJ2-3	CASSYSGILSTDTQYF	TGTGCCAGCAGTTACTCCGGGATTCTTAGCACAGATACGCAGTATTTT
.	TRBD2	TRBV19	TRBJ2-4	CASSPPRGIAGSWAKNIQYF	TGTGCCAGTAGCCCCCCCCGGGGAATAGCGGGATCGTGGGCCAAAAACATTCAGTACTTC
.	.	TRBV7-9	TRBJ1-1	CASSWRGEMNTEAFF	TGTGCCAGCAGCTGGCGGGGGGAAATGAACACTGAAGCTTTCTTT
.	.	TRBV6-1	TRBJ2-3	CASSEGAGAAHRYAYF	TGTGCCAGCAGTGAAGGGGCCGGAGCGGCGCACAGATACGCGTATTTT